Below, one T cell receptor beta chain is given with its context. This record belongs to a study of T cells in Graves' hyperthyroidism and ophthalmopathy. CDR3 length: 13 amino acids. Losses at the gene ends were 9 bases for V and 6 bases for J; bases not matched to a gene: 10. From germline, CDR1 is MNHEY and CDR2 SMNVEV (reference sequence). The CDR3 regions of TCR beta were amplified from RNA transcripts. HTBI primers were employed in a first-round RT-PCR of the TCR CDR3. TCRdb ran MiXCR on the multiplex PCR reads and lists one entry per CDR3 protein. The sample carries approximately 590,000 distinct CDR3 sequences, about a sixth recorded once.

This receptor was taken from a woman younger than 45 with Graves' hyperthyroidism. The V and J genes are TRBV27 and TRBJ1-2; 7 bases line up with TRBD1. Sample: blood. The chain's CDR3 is CASTADRRNGYTF. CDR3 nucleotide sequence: TGTGCCAGTACAGCGGACAGGCGGAATGGCTACACCTTC.